These 20 T cell receptor beta chains came from one sample sequenced in a study of cytomegalovirus exposure and HLA in healthy donors. Use of 60 Vbeta and 13 Jbeta primers characterized the PCR. Only in-frame clones appear in the TCRdb table, and some are missing; sequencing was by immunoSEQ multiplex PCR. This table has some 200,000 clones, more than 60% appearing once. Sequenced material: PBMCs. These receptors originate from a man aged 50-59 years in good health and CMV-seronegative.

This clone was seen once. The rearrangement links TRBV2 to TRBJ2-7, with TRBD1 as a possible D gene (5 bases). V was trimmed by 6 bases and J by 1 base, leaving 10 bases between them. The CDR3 extends over 13 amino acids. In germline, CDR1 is SNHLY, CDR2 FYNNEI. As DNA, the CDR3 is TGTGCCAGCAGACAGGAATTATCCTACGAGCAGTACTTC. This codes for CASRQELSYEQYF.

J is TRBJ1-6 and V is TRBV6-1; 9 bases map to TRBD1. The germline CDR1 and CDR2 sequences are MNHNS and SASEGT. Unmatched junction bases numbered 13, after V lost 6 bases and J lost 13 bases. The CDR3 loop spans 15 amino acids. For the CDR3, the DNA is TGTGCCAGCAGGGGACAGGGACGGACTGAGGCTCCCCTCCACTTT. Translating it yields CASRGQGRTEAPLHF.

The gene calls are TRBV5-6 and TRBJ2-3; the D gene is possibly TRBD2 (5 bases). This CDR3 has 18 amino acids. The V end was cut by 1 base, the J end by 3 bases, with 21 bases between. CDR1 SGHDT and CDR2 YYEEEE come from the germline V gene. The DNA for the CDR3 is TGTGCCAGCAGCTTGCCGGTCCGGGGTTCAGCGCAGACAGATACGCAGTATTTT. Protein sequence: CASSLPVRGSAQTDTQYF.

The chain joins TRBV28 to TRBJ1-5; tentative D call: TRBD1 (6 bases). Looked up from germline, CDR1 is MDHEN and CDR2 is SYDVKM. The length of the CDR3 is 13 residues. The V end was cut by 2 bases, the J end by 9 bases, with 11 bases between. CDR3 in DNA: TGTGCCAGCAGTTTAGTGGGGGGGCCGCCCCAGCATTTT. This sequence encodes CASSLVGGPPQHF.

This clone was counted only a few times. The chain links TRBV7-8 to TRBJ1-4, with 10 bases that match TRBD1. The CDR3 totals 15 residues. V lost 5 bases to trimming and J lost 14 bases; unmatched junction nucleotides: 14. Germline V lookup: CDR1 SGHVS, CDR2 FQNEAQ. CDR3 coding DNA: TGTGCCAGCAGCCCTCCCGGGACAGGGGAATTTCGGCTGTTTTTT. Amino acids: CASSPPGTGEFRLFF.

The chain combines TRBV7-9 with TRBJ2-7, with a possible D match to TRBD1 (6 bases). Germline V lookup: CDR1 SEHNR, CDR2 FQNEAQ (reference sequence). The germline V and J ends were trimmed by 5 bases and 1 base, with 12 bases remaining between them. The CDR3 runs to 14 residues. The CDR3 spells CASSRPDRSYEQYF. In nucleotides, the CDR3 is TGTGCCAGCAGCCGTCCGGACAGATCCTACGAGCAGTACTTC.

V and J are TRBV30 and TRBJ1-1; D possibly corresponds to TRBD1 (6 bases). This CDR3 is built from 13 residues. Germline V gives CDR1 GTSNPN, CDR2 SVGIG (reference sequence). Trimming removed 5 bases at V and 4 bases at J, with 14 bases between. The CDR3 nucleotides read TGTGCCTGGTCTACAGGGTTTAGCACTGAAGCTTTCTTT. Residues: CAWSTGFSTEAFF.

The J gene is TRBJ2-2, the V gene TRBV5-3, with TRBD2 matching 14 bases. TRBV5-3 is reported as an ORF; its role is uncertain. Trimming cost V 1 base and J 6 bases; bases outside gene matches: 8. CDR3 size: 18 residues. The CDR3 loop is CARSLRTSGRRGPGELFF. The CDR3, as DNA: TGTGCCAGAAGCTTGAGGACTAGCGGGAGGAGGGGACCCGGGGAGCTGTTTTTT.

This clone was found a few times. V gene TRBV9 combines with J gene TRBJ2-1; D gene ambiguous. V lost 0 bases, J lost 3 bases, and 4 bases lay in between. This CDR3 has 13 amino acids. Germline lookup yields CDR1 SGDLS and CDR2 YYNGEE. The CDR3: CASSVASYNEQFF. DNA of the CDR3: TGTGCCAGCAGCGTAGCTAGCTACAATGAGCAGTTCTTC. Full variable domain (rest looked up from reference TRBV9 and TRBJ2-1): DSGVTQTPKHLITATGQRVTLRCSPRSGDLSVYWYQQSLDQGLQFLIQYYNGEERAKGNILERFSAQQFPDLHSELNLSSLELGDSALYFCASSVASYNEQFFGPGTRLTVL.

The chain uses TRBV5-5 and TRBJ2-2; possibly TRBD2 for D (6 bases). The CDR3 runs 14 residues. V lost 6 bases to trimming and J lost 7 bases, with 16 bases between them. Looked up from germline, CDR1 is SGHKS and CDR2 is YYEKEE (reference sequence). CDR3 sequence reads: CASNLRDWVGELFF. The CDR3, as DNA: TGTGCCAGCAACCTTCGGGACTGGGTCGGGGAGCTGTTTTTT.

The chain employs TRBV6-6 and TRBJ2-1; 9 bases fit TRBD2. J lost 9 bases, V lost 2 bases, and 11 bases had no gene match. The V gene's germline CDR1 is MNHNY and CDR2 SVGAGI (reference sequence). There are 16 residues in the CDR3. The CDR3 nucleotides read TGTGCCAGCAGTTACATAGCGGGAGCCTCTTATGGTGAGCAGTTCTTC. This sequence encodes CASSYIAGASYGEQFF.

The chain has TRBV5-6 and TRBJ1-6, with TRBD1 identical over 10 bases. J lost 8 bases, V lost 6 bases, and 5 bases had no gene match. Germline CDR1 is SGHDT and CDR2 is YYEEEE. This CDR3 has 14 amino acids. CDR3 sequence (DNA): TGTGCCAGCACAGTAGGGACAGGGGATTCACCCCTCCACTTT. Protein sequence: CASTVGTGDSPLHF.

CDR3 region: CASSSFFQGYEQYF. Here the CDR3 DNA reads TGTGCCAGCAGTTCCTTCTTCCAGGGATACGAGCAGTACTTC. The chain joins TRBV28 to TRBJ2-7; D might be TRBD1 (5 bases). The V end was cut by 4 bases, the J end by 4 bases, with 14 bases between. The CDR3 is 14 residues long. Germline CDR1 and CDR2: MDHEN and SYDVKM.

The chain's CDR3 is CASSKTASYEQYF. CDR3 DNA sequence: TGTGCCAGCAGCAAGACAGCTTCCTACGAGCAGTACTTC. The chain carries TRBV7-9 and TRBJ2-7; D might be TRBD1 (5 bases). The V gene lost 5 bases and the J gene lost 1 base, with 9 bases spanning the gap. Germline loops: CDR1 SEHNR, CDR2 FQNEAQ (reference sequence). The CDR3 covers 13 residues.

This chain connects TRBV5-5 to TRBJ2-7, with D perhaps TRBD2 (6 bases). V was pared by 1 base and J by 7 bases, with 18 bases between. Germline loops: CDR1 SGHKS, CDR2 YYEKEE (reference sequence). The CDR3 loop spans 15 amino acids. In nucleotides, the CDR3 is TGTGCCAGCAGCTTGTTTCTAGCGCCTCTTAGAGAGCAGTACTTC. Residues: CASSLFLAPLREQYF.

CDR3 in amino acids: CASSEVQTSPYEQYF. In DNA form, the CDR3 reads TGTGCCAGCAGTGAAGTGCAGACTAGTCCCTACGAGCAGTACTTC. The chain combines TRBV2 with TRBJ2-7; D is perhaps TRBD2 (6 bases). V was clipped by 1 base and J by 2 bases, with 12 bases between them. The V gene's germline CDR1 is SNHLY and CDR2 FYNNEI. The CDR3 runs 15 residues. Variable domain in full (rest from reference TRBV2 and TRBJ2-7): EPEVTQTPSHQVTQMGQEVILRCVPISNHLYFYWYRQILGQKVEFLVSFYNNEISEKSEIFDDQFSVERPDGSNFTLKIRSTKLEDSAMYFCASSEVQTSPYEQYFGPGTRLTVT.

The CDR3 here is CATGRGDTEAFF. CDR3 nucleotide sequence: TGTGCCACCGGGAGAGGTGACACTGAAGCTTTCTTT. V and J are TRBV28 and TRBJ1-1; D gene ambiguous. Germline CDR1 is MDHEN and CDR2 is SYDVKM. V was clipped by 10 bases and J by 3 bases, with 12 bases between them. This CDR3 has 12 amino acids. The whole variable domain, remainder taken from reference TRBV28 and TRBJ1-1, is DVKVTQSSRYLVKRTGEKVFLECVQDMDHENMFWYRQDPGLGLRLIYFSYDVKMKEKGDIPEGYSVSREKKERFSLILESASTNQTSMYLCATGRGDTEAFFGQGTRLTVV.

The V and J genes are TRBV29-1 and TRBJ2-7; no firm D call. This CDR3 is built from 12 residues. The V and J ends lost 6 bases and 3 bases respectively, with 12 bases between them. Germline CDR1 is SQVTM and CDR2 is ANQGSEA. DNA for the CDR3: TGCAGCGTCCGCGTGGCAGGCTACGAGCAGTACTTC. This codes for CSVRVAGYEQYF.

The V call is TRBV6-1, the J call TRBJ1-2, with D perhaps TRBD1 (6 bases). Germline-derived CDR1 and CDR2 are MNHNS and SASEGT. V was pared by 6 bases and J by 4 bases, with 15 bases between. The CDR3 runs to 14 residues. The CDR3 DNA is TGTGCCAGCAGGGACCGGACAGCTACCTATGGCTACACCTTC. It specifies CASRDRTATYGYTF.

This clone has only a few counts. The chain carries TRBV5-1 and TRBJ2-1; possible D gene TRBD2, 8 bases. CDR1 and CDR2 from the germline V gene are SGHRS and YFSETQ. Trimming removed 6 bases at V and 7 bases at J, with 17 bases between. This CDR3 has 14 amino acids. The CDR3 loop is CASKQGGLGNEQFF. In DNA, the CDR3 is TGCGCCAGCAAGCAGGGGGGACTAGGAAATGAGCAGTTCTTC. Complete variable domain (other parts from reference TRBV5-1 and TRBJ2-1): KAGVTQTPRYLIKTRGQQVTLSCSPISGHRSVSWYQQTPGQGLQFLFEYFSETQRNKGNFPGRFSGRQFSNSRSEMNVSTLELGDSALYLCASKQGGLGNEQFFGPGTRLTVL.